This entry concerns a single T cell receptor beta chain. Exposed volunteers were people who met a COVID-19 case within 2 weeks before study entry. The sample belongs to a study of blood T cell repertoires in COVID-19. This CDR3 region has 12 residues. The V gene's germline CDR1 is SNHLY and CDR2 FYNNEI. J gave up 5 bases and V 9 bases, and 4 bases lay outside the gene matches. In the original workflow: Reference gene primer amplification gave estimated nucleated cell counts. Assay used: immunoSEQ multiplex PCR; TCRdb lists only in-frame clones, some missing. V and J calls and clone size are copied from that table; D and trimming were computed from the DNA. The repertoire consists of roughly 400,000 clones, with roughly 90% occurring once and the leading ten covering 0.86%.

This receptor was identified in a woman in her thirties or forties who had been exposed to COVID-19. The chain carries TRBV2 and TRBJ2-5; 9 bases are shared with TRBD1. Sequences were obtained from PBMCs or T cells enriched from blood (not recorded which). In DNA form, the CDR3 reads TGTGCCAGACAGGGGGCTGGGGAGACCCAGTACTTC. Protein: CARQGAGETQYF.